This T cell receptor (beta chain) derives from a study of PD-L1 blockade in urothelial cancer. Germline V gene data show CDR1 as SGHKS and CDR2 as YYEKEE (reference sequence). The CDR3 extends over 13 amino acids. With 4 bases removed from V and 5 bases from J, the gap between germline ends came to 13 bases. Data came from immunoSEQ multiplex PCR; TCRdb stores just in-frame clones and leaves some out. In the table there are about 100,000 clones, around 82% of which are singletons. The sequence was collected from a man between 50 and 59 years old with urothelial cancer. V and J are TRBV5-5 and TRBJ2-7; possibly TRBD1 for D (5 bases). Sequences were derived from PBMCs, sampled around atezolizumab (anti-PD-L1) treatment. The CDR3 region is CASSPGPKHEQYF. CDR3 nucleotide sequence: TGTGCCAGCAGCCCAGGGCCTAAACACGAGCAGTACTTC.